This T cell receptor (beta chain) was observed in a study of shared clonotypes between healthy human individuals. A note on this clone: Its antigen is not known.

Germline-derived CDR1 and CDR2 are MDHEN and SYDVKM. The CDR3 has 18 amino acids. V was pared by 4 bases and J by 5 bases, with 24 bases between. Over several immunoSEQ plates, each subset's genomic DNA was distributed in even portions. Replicate PCRs run on unsorted PBMC used roughly 320 ng DNA, which was approximately 30,000 T cell genomes. Sequenced by immunoSEQ multiplex PCR; TCRdb stores in-frame clones only, minus some. The data hold 450,000 to 500,000 clones, with almost 80% observed a single time. Notes on the study in general: Represented diversity, genetic and exposure-history alike, was limited by few donors.

Each unsorted sample relied on 90 million or so PBMCs as its source of genomic DNA. The rearrangement links TRBV28 to TRBJ1-5, with unresolved D. The sequence was obtained from a woman in her 40s in good health. Some clones in this sample may be carry-over from other donors' samples. Source material: PBMCs. The CDR3 DNA reads TGTGCCAGCAGTTCACCCTCGGAGAGGCGGCAGTCGTATCAGCCCCAGCATTTT. Amino acids: CASSSPSERRQSYQPQHF.